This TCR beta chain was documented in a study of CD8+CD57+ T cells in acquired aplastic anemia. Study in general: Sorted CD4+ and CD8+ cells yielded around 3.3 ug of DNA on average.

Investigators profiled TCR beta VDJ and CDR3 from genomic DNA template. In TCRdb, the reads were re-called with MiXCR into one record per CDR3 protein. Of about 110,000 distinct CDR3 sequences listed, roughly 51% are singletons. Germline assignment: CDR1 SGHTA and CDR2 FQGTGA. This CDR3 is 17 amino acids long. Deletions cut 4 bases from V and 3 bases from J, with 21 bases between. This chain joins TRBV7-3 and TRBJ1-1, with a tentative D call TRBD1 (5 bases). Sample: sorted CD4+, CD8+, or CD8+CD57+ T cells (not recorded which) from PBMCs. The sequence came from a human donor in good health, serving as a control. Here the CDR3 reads CASSSQGALESDTEAFF. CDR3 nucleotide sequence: TGTGCCAGCAGCTCCCAGGGCGCGTTGGAATCGGACACTGAAGCTTTCTTT.